The 8 T cell receptor beta chains given below trace back to one sample, sequenced in a study of cytomegalovirus exposure and HLA in healthy donors. Primers included in the PCR were 60 Vbeta and 13 Jbeta primers. The protocol was immunoSEQ multiplex PCR, while the TCRdb copy is restricted to in-frame clones and leaves out a portion. Of some 150,000 clones in the sample, under 80% were seen once. Sequencing used PBMCs. The receptors were sampled from a man in his forties in good health and CMV-seronegative.

The chain has TRBV11-3 and TRBJ2-7; 7 positions agree with TRBD1. The CDR3 spans 14 residues. J lost 2 bases, V lost 5 bases, and 6 bases had no gene match. CDR1 is SGHNT, CDR2 YENEEA, per germline. CDR3 bases: TGTGCCAGCAGCGTCACCGGGACAGCCTACGAGCAGTACTTC. As protein: CASSVTGTAYEQYF. The variable domain in full, with the rest retrieved from reference TRBV11-3 and TRBJ2-7, is EAGVVQSPRYKIIEKKQPVAFWCNPISGHNTLYWYLQNLGQGPELLIRYENEEAVDDSQLPKDRFSAERLKGVDSTLKIQPAELGDSAVYLCASSVTGTAYEQYFGPGTRLTVT.

The V call is TRBV18, the J call TRBJ1-2; the match to TRBD1 covers 8 bases. The CDR3 totals 12 residues. Germline V gives CDR1 KGHSH, CDR2 LQKENI. Trimming removed 0 bases from V and 11 bases from J; junction bases left unmatched: 2. CDR3 DNA: TGTGCCAGCTCACCACCGCAGGGGGCATACACCTTC. Encoded protein: CASSPPQGAYTF.

CDR3 in amino acids: CASSLEGRGQGYNEQFF. The CDR3 region has the DNA TGCGCCAGCAGCTTGGAGGGCAGGGGGCAAGGTTACAATGAGCAGTTCTTC. The chain recombines TRBV5-1 with TRBJ2-1; 8 bases fit TRBD1. This CDR3 is 17 amino acids long. Germline V gene data show CDR1 as SGHRS and CDR2 as YFSETQ. Trimming cost V 0 bases and J 4 bases; bases outside gene matches: 9.

The chain couples TRBV4-2 to TRBJ1-5; D is possibly TRBD1 (6 bases). CDR1 LGHNA and CDR2 YNFKEQ come from the germline V gene. The germline V and J ends were trimmed by 1 base and 6 bases, with 13 bases remaining between them. The CDR3 totals 15 residues. The CDR3 DNA sequence: TGTGCCAGCAGCCAAGGGTCAGGGGACGGTCAGCCCCAGCATTTT. It specifies CASSQGSGDGQPQHF.

This clone came up a few times. The chain employs TRBV7-9 and TRBJ1-1; 8 nucleotides agree with TRBD1. V gave up 1 base and J gave up 5 bases; unmatched junction bases: 3. Germline V CDR1 and CDR2: SEHNR, FQNEAQ (reference sequence). This CDR3 is 14 amino acids long. CDR3 nucleotide sequence: TGTGCCAGCAGCTTAGGACAGGGGCATACTGAAGCTTTCTTT. Translating it yields CASSLGQGHTEAFF.

CDR3 coding DNA: TGTGCCAGCAGCTCGACCGGGACAGGGCGCAATCAGCCCCAGCATTTT. Encoded protein: CASSSTGTGRNQPQHF. The V call is TRBV5-5, the J call TRBJ1-5; 9 nucleotides align to TRBD1. The CDR3 length is 16 residues. Trimming cost V 3 bases and J 2 bases; bases outside gene matches: 6. The germline V gene has CDR1 SGHKS and CDR2 YYEKEE (reference sequence).

This clone was found a few times. V is TRBV30 and J is TRBJ2-1; 11 nucleotides line up with TRBD2. The junction had 5 bases not matched to a gene; V was cut back by 3 bases and J by 4 bases. The CDR3 totals 15 residues. Germline assignment: CDR1 GTSNPN and CDR2 SVGIG (reference sequence). The CDR3 reads CAWSRLAGPYNEQFF. In DNA form, the CDR3 reads TGTGCCTGGAGCAGACTAGCGGGACCATACAATGAGCAGTTCTTC.

The chain combines TRBV5-4 with TRBJ2-2; D is uncertain. From germline, CDR1 is SGHNT and CDR2 YYREEE (reference sequence). V was trimmed by 0 bases and J by 1 base, leaving 4 bases between them. The CDR3 covers 14 residues. The CDR3 loop reads CASSLEQNTGELFF. The CDR3, as DNA: TGTGCCAGCAGCTTGGAACAGAACACCGGGGAGCTGTTTTTT.